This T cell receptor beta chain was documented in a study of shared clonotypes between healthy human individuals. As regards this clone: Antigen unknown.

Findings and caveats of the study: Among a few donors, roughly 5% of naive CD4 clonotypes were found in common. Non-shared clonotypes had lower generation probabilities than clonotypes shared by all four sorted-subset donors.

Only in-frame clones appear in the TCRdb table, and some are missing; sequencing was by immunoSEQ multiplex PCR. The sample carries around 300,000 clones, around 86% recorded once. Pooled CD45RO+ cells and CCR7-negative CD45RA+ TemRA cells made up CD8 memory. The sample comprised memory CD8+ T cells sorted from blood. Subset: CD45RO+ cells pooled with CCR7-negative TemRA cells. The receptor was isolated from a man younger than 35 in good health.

CDR3 in amino acids: CSVEVSGWASETQYF. In DNA form, the CDR3 reads TGCAGCGTTGAAGTGTCGGGGTGGGCCTCGGAGACCCAGTACTTC. This chain joins TRBV29-1 and TRBJ2-5; possibly TRBD2 for D (5 bases). This CDR3 has 15 amino acids. Germline CDR1 and CDR2: SQVTM and ANQGSEA. Trimming removed 1 base from V and 5 bases from J, with 17 bases in between.